The 5 T cell receptor beta chains below all came from one sample that was sequenced in a study of T cell repertoires in cytomegalovirus infection. TCRdb used MiXCR to reprocess the reads, holding one entry per CDR3 protein. Altogether some 700,000 distinct CDR3 sequences are present, roughly 30% being singletons, with the ten largest covering 15% to 20%. Which antigens these TCRs recognize remains unknown. The sequencing here drew on cultured PBMCs, taken from culture after CMV antigen stimulation. Source of these receptors: a human donor in good health (CMV status not recorded). Some clones in this sample may be carry-over from other donors' samples.

The rearrangement joins TRBV6-1 to TRBJ2-7; D gene ambiguous. Germline V gene sequence: CDR1 MNHNS, CDR2 SASEGT. The CDR3 sequence is 12 residues long. The ends were cut back, 8 bases at V and 5 bases at J, with 13 bases in the middle. The CDR3 DNA reads TGTGCCAGCCGGAAGGCGAACCACGAGCAGTACTTC. Translation: CASRKANHEQYF.

The V call is TRBV19, the J call TRBJ2-2; perhaps D is TRBD1 or TRBD2 (6 bases each). This CDR3 has 15 residues. The V end was cut by 5 bases, the J end by 4 bases, with 14 bases between. Germline V gene data show CDR1 as LNHDA and CDR2 as SQIVND (reference sequence). Here the CDR3 DNA reads TGTGCCAGTAGTGAAGGGGGGAGCCCCACCGGGGAGCTGTTTTTT. This codes for CASSEGGSPTGELFF.

The chain's CDR3 is CASSTGSGTGREQYF. The CDR3 bases are TGTGCCAGCAGTACCGGGTCCGGGACAGGGCGCGAGCAGTACTTC. The chain employs TRBV12-3 or TRBV12-4 and TRBJ2-7, with 9 bases aligning to TRBD1. CDR3 length: 15 amino acids. J was trimmed by 6 bases and V by 5 bases; bases with no gene match: 11.

This clonotype was detected a few times. V gene TRBV7-2 combines with J gene TRBJ2-7; D may be TRBD1 or TRBD2 (5 bases each). V lost 2 bases and J 4 bases, leaving 18 bases between the germline ends. This CDR3 comprises 16 residues. From germline, CDR1 is SGHTA and CDR2 FQGNSA. CDR3 residues: CASSLNRDPVRYEQYF. CDR3 nucleotide sequence: TGTGCCAGCAGCTTAAATCGGGACCCAGTCCGGTACGAGCAGTACTTC.

The chain carries TRBV19 and TRBJ1-5; D remains ambiguous. There are 14 residues in the CDR3. Germline V gives CDR1 LNHDA, CDR2 SQIVND (reference sequence). Trimming left V 6 bases short and J 0 bases short, with 9 bases between. CDR3 sequence: CASRTWNSNQPQHF. CDR3 in DNA: TGTGCCAGTAGAACTTGGAATAGCAATCAGCCCCAGCATTTT.